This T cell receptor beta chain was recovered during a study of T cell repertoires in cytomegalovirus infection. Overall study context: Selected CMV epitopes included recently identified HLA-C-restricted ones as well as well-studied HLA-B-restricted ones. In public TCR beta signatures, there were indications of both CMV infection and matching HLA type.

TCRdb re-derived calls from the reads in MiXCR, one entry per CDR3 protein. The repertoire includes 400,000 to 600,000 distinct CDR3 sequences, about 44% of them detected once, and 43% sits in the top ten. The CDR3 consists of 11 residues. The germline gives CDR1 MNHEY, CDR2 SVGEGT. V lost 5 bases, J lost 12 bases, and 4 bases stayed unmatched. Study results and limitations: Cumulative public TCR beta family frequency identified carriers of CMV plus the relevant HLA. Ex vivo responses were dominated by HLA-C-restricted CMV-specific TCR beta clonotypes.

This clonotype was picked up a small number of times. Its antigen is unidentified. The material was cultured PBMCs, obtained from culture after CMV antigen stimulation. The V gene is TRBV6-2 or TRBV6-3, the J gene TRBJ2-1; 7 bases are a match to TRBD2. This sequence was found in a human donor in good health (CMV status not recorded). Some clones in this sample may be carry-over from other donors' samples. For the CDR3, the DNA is TGTGCCAGCAGTCGGGGGGACCTGCAGTTCTTC. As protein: CASSRGDLQFF.